What follows are 21 T cell receptor beta chains derived from one specimen sequenced in a study of human T cells and chemical hapten exposure. TCRdb re-analysed the RACE reads in MiXCR, keeping a single row per CDR3 protein. The repertoire consists of 150,000 to 200,000 distinct CDR3 sequences, with about a fifth occurring once and the leading ten covering approximately 6.4%. The time point is: patch test 1, 2 weeks after DPC sensitization. The treatment: therapeutic diphenylcyclopropenone sensitization with weekly scalp DPC. Sequencing was performed on whole blood, taken in connection with sensitization to the hapten diphenylcyclopropenone (DPC). The receptors were sampled from a woman in her forties or fifties with alopecia areata. Some clones in this sample may be carry-over from other donors' samples.

V is TRBV18 and J is TRBJ1-5; no clear D gene. The CDR3 covers 14 residues. The germline V and J ends were trimmed by 2 bases and 4 bases, with 9 bases remaining between them. The germline V gene has CDR1 KGHSH and CDR2 LQKENI. CDR3: CASSPAAVNQPQHF. CDR3 nucleotide sequence: TGTGCCAGCTCACCAGCGGCAGTAAATCAGCCCCAGCATTTT.

This clonotype was picked up a small number of times. The chain carries TRBV5-5 and TRBJ2-7; possibly TRBD2 for D (5 bases). This CDR3 has 13 amino acids. The V gene's germline CDR1 is SGHKS and CDR2 YYEKEE (reference sequence). The V gene lost 4 bases and the J gene lost 3 bases, with 11 bases spanning the gap. The CDR3 sequence: CASSRIGDYEQYF. The CDR3 DNA reads TGTGCCAGCAGCCGTATCGGGGACTACGAGCAGTACTTC.

The chain recombines TRBV18 with TRBJ2-1; D is possibly TRBD2 (6 bases). The CDR3 has 15 amino acids. The germline gives CDR1 KGHSH, CDR2 LQKENI. V dropped 6 bases and J dropped 3 bases, with 15 bases sitting between them. The CDR3 region has the DNA TGTGCCAGCTCCCAGATGGGAGGTGACTACAATGAGCAGTTCTTC. Protein: CASSQMGGDYNEQFF. Looking up the rest from reference TRBV18 and TRBJ2-1 gives the full variable domain: NAGVMQNPRHLVRRRGQEARLRCSPMKGHSHVYWYRQLPEEGLKFMVYLQKENIIDESGMPKERFSAEFPKEGPSILRIQQVVRGDSAAYFCASSQMGGDYNEQFFGPGTRLTVL.

Many counts were recorded for this clonotype. V gene TRBV5-1 combines with J gene TRBJ2-5; D could derive from TRBD1 or TRBD2 (5 bases each). Trimming left V 5 bases short and J 1 base short, with 12 bases between. The CDR3 runs 14 residues. The germline CDR1 and CDR2 sequences are SGHRS and YFSETQ. The CDR3 DNA sequence: TGCGCCAGCAGTTCGGGACGGATCCAAGAGACCCAGTACTTC. It encodes CASSSGRIQETQYF.

This chain links TRBV6-5 with TRBJ2-2; 8 bases match TRBD2. There are 15 residues in the CDR3. CDR1 and CDR2 (germline): MNHEY, SVGAGI. V was pared by 6 bases and J by 0 bases, with 3 bases of the junction left unmatched. Here the CDR3 reads CASRWTSTNTGELFF. The DNA of the CDR3 is TGTGCCAGCAGGTGGACTAGCACGAACACCGGGGAGCTGTTTTTT.

This chain uses TRBV5-8 with TRBJ2-3; TRBD2 matches at 7 bases. In germline, CDR1 is SGHTS, CDR2 YDEGEE. With V trimmed by 4 bases and J by 1 base, 9 bases remained unmatched. The CDR3 has 16 amino acids. The CDR3 bases are TGTGCCAGCAGCCCCGACGGGAGGTGGGGCACAGATACGCAGTATTTT. Amino acid sequence: CASSPDGRWGTDTQYF.

This clonotype was counted only a few times. The CDR3 coding sequence is TGTGCCAGCAGTCCCACCATCTGGGGCTACACCTTC. This gives the protein CASSPTIWGYTF. The J gene is TRBJ1-2, the V gene TRBV28; D is unclear. Deletions cut 5 bases from V and 8 bases from J, with 12 bases between. Germline CDR1 and CDR2: MDHEN and SYDVKM. The CDR3 runs to 12 residues.

The chain has TRBV5-1 and TRBJ1-1; 9 nucleotides align to TRBD1. The germline V gene encodes CDR1 SGHRS and CDR2 YFSETQ. This CDR3 contains 14 residues. J lost 4 bases, V lost 5 bases, and 6 bases had no gene match. This chain's CDR3 is CASRLTGGITEAFF. In nucleotides, the CDR3 is TGCGCCAGCAGATTAACAGGGGGCATCACTGAAGCTTTCTTT.

The chain joins TRBV15 to TRBJ2-2; 8 bases map to TRBD2. The CDR3 loop spans 15 amino acids. Trimming cost V 5 bases and J 4 bases; bases outside gene matches: 6. Germline V gives CDR1 LNHNV, CDR2 YYDKDF (reference sequence). CDR3 loop: CATSATSGVTGELFF. CDR3 DNA sequence: TGTGCCACCAGCGCTACTAGCGGAGTCACCGGGGAGCTGTTTTTT.

This clonotype showed up just a few times. The V gene is TRBV6-1, the J gene TRBJ1-6; a possible D gene is TRBD1 (6 bases). V shed 4 bases and J shed 8 bases, with 15 bases lying between them. Germline CDR1 reads MNHNS; CDR2 reads SASEGT. This CDR3 has 15 amino acids. CDR3 bases: TGTGCCAGCAGTGCCTTACAGGGCAGGGATTCACCCCTCCACTTT. Its protein is CASSALQGRDSPLHF.

This chain uses TRBV4-2 with TRBJ2-7, with TRBD2 identical over 16 bases. Losses at the gene ends were 4 bases for V and 4 bases for J; bases not matched to a gene: 4. The CDR3 spans 16 residues. Germline V CDR1 and CDR2: LGHNA, YNFKEQ. DNA for the CDR3: TGTGCCAGCAGCCGCCTGGGACTAGCGGGAGGGTACGAGCAGTACTTC. The encoded protein is CASSRLGLAGGYEQYF.

The chain joins TRBV12-3 or TRBV12-4 to TRBJ1-5; D perhaps matches TRBD1 (6 bases). The CDR3 has 12 amino acids. Deletions cut 7 bases from V and 9 bases from J, with 13 bases between. CDR3 bases: TGTGCCAGCAATACAGGGTTGTCGCCCCAGCATTTT. It encodes CASNTGLSPQHF.

The chain combines TRBV15 with TRBJ2-1; 8 bases fit TRBD2. This CDR3 spans 16 amino acids. Germline V gives CDR1 LNHNV, CDR2 YYDKDF (reference sequence). V dropped 6 bases and J dropped 8; count of bases not matched to a gene: 15. CDR3 nucleotide sequence: TGTGCCACCAGGTTCGGGAGGGGGTTTACGGCGGATGAGCAGTTCTTC. Translation: CATRFGRGFTADEQFF. The whole variable domain, filled in from reference TRBV15 and TRBJ2-1, reads DAMVIQNPRYQVTQFGKPVTLSCSQTLNHNVMYWYQQKSSQAPKLLFHYYDKDFNNEADTPDNFQSRRPNTSFCFLDIRSPGLGDTAMYLCATRFGRGFTADEQFFGPGTRLTVL.

This clonotype has a handful of counts. The chain carries TRBV19 and TRBJ2-2; D not resolved. Germline CDR1 LNHDA, CDR2 SQIVND (reference sequence). Trimming left V 7 bases short and J 4 bases short, with 10 bases between. The CDR3 sequence is 13 residues long. CDR3 sequence (DNA): TGTGCCAGTAAACAGACGGCCACCGGGGAGCTGTTTTTT. Its translation is CASKQTATGELFF.

This clonotype showed up just a few times. The CDR3 DNA follows: TGCAGTGCTAGAGTAGGACTAGACTACAATGAGCAGTTCTTC. Its protein is CSARVGLDYNEQFF. This chain connects TRBV20-1 to TRBJ2-1, with TRBD2 matching over 7 bases. Germline V gene sequence: CDR1 DFQATT, CDR2 SNEGSKA (reference sequence). The CDR3 is made up of 14 amino acids. Germline trimming cut 1 base from V and 3 bases from J; bases unmatched to any gene: 3.

The rearrangement uses TRBV7-9 and TRBJ1-1; 10 bases are shared with TRBD1. CDR1 is SEHNR, CDR2 FQNEAQ, per germline (reference sequence). The CDR3 is 17 amino acids. Trimming removed 5 bases from V and 4 bases from J; junction bases left unmatched: 13. The CDR3 DNA reads TGTGCCAGCAGCCGGACCCCCGCGGGACAGGGGCTCACTGAAGCTTTCTTT. Amino acid sequence: CASSRTPAGQGLTEAFF. Complete variable domain (other parts from reference TRBV7-9 and TRBJ1-1): DTGVSQNPRHKITKRGQNVTFRCDPISEHNRLYWYRQTLGQGPEFLTYFQNEAQLEKSRLLSDRFSAERPKGSFSTLEIQRTEQGDSAMYLCASSRTPAGQGLTEAFFGQGTRLTVV.

This clonotype was observed once. The J gene is TRBJ2-3, the V gene TRBV14; no firm D call. CDR3 size: 15 residues. CDR1 and CDR2 from the germline V gene are SGHDN and FVKESK. Trimming took 0 bases from V and 1 from J, leaving 8 bases between them. In nucleotides, the CDR3 is TGTGCCAGCAGCCAAGATGGTACGGGCACAGATACGCAGTATTTT. As protein: CASSQDGTGTDTQYF.

V is TRBV5-1 and J is TRBJ2-1; TRBD2 is a possible D gene (6 bases). The CDR3 extends over 15 amino acids. Germline loops: CDR1 SGHRS, CDR2 YFSETQ. V shed 2 bases and J shed 0 bases, with 9 bases lying between them. In nucleotides, the CDR3 is TGCGCCAGCAGCTTCGGCGGGAACTCCTACAATGAGCAGTTCTTC. Its translation: CASSFGGNSYNEQFF.

The chain is built from TRBV5-1 and TRBJ2-3, with D possibly matching TRBD2 (6 bases). Germline CDR1 and CDR2: SGHRS and YFSETQ. The V end was cut by 3 bases, the J end by 2 bases, with 10 bases between. This CDR3 comprises 14 residues. CDR3 in DNA: TGCGCCAGCAGCTCCGGGACTCCCACAGATACGCAGTATTTT. Translated: CASSSGTPTDTQYF.

The chain links TRBV5-1 to TRBJ2-1; 9 bases fit TRBD2. V was clipped by 5 bases and J by 7 bases; unmatched bases: 13. This CDR3 has 16 residues. Germline V gene data show CDR1 as SGHRS and CDR2 as YFSETQ. The CDR3 protein is CASRTQLSGSRNEQFF. CDR3 coding DNA: TGCGCCAGCAGGACCCAACTTAGCGGGAGTCGGAATGAGCAGTTCTTC.

This rearrangement joins TRBV7-9 to TRBJ2-1; 8 positions match TRBD2. This CDR3 is 18 amino acids long. Germline V CDR1 and CDR2: SEHNR, FQNEAQ (reference sequence). Trimming removed 1 base from V and 4 bases from J; junction bases left unmatched: 12. CDR3 in amino acids: CASSLDVVPGGHYNEQFF. In DNA, the CDR3 is TGTGCCAGCAGCTTAGATGTCGTCCCGGGAGGGCATTACAATGAGCAGTTCTTC.